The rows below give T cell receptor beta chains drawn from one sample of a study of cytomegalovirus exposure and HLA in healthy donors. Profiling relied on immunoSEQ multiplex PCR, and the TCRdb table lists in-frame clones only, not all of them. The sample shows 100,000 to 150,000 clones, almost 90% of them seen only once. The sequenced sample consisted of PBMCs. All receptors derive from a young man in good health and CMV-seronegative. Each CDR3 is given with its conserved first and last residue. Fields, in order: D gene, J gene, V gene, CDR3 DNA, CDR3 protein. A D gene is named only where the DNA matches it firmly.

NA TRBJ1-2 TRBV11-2 TGTGCCAGCAGACGCGCTGGCTACACCTTC CASRRAGYTF
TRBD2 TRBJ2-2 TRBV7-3 TGTGCCAGCAGCTCTAGCGGACAATACACCGGGGAGCTGTTTTTT CASSSSGQYTGELFF
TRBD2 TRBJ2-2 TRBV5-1 TGCGCCAGCAGCATGACTAGCGGGAACACCGGGGAGCTGTTTTTT CASSMTSGNTGELFF
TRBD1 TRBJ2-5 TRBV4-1 TGCGCCAGCAGCCGAGGGATAGTGACAGGGGGTGAGACCCAGTACTTC CASSRGIVTGGETQYF
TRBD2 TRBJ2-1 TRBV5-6 TGTGCCAGCAGCTTGAGGAGGACTAGCGGGAACAATGAGCAGTTCTTC CASSLRRTSGNNEQFF
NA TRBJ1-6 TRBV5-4 TGTGCCAGCAGCTTGGGTAGTGGGCAGGGAACCCGGTCCCTCCACTTT CASSLGSGQGTRSLHF
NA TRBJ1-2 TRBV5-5 TGTGCCAGCAGCCCAACAGGTTTTGGTGGCTACACCTTC CASSPTGFGGYTF
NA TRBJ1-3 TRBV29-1 TGCAGCGTCCAAACGGGACTCGGAAACACCATATATTTT CSVQTGLGNTIYF
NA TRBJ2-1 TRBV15 TGTGCCACCAGCAGCCAGCAACTATTCTCCTACAATGAGCAGTTCTTC CATSSQQLFSYNEQFF
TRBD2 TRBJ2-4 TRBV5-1 TGCGCCAGCAGCTTTGCGGGAGGGTACATTCAGTACTTC CASSFAGGYIQYF
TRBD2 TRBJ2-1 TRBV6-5 TGTGCCAGCAGTTACGTAGCGGGAGCTTCCGAGCAGTTCTTC CASSYVAGASEQFF
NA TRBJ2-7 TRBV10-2 TGCGCCAGCAGTGAGGCGGGGCTAGCGGAGCAGTACTTC CASSEAGLAEQYF
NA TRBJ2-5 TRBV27 TGTGCCAGCAGGCCGGAAGAGACCCAGTACTTC CASRPEETQYF
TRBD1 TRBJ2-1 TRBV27 TGTGCCAGCAGTTTACTGTCAGGACAGGGAGGCGGTGAGCAGTTCTTC CASSLLSGQGGGEQFF
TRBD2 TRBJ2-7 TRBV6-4 TGTGCCAGCATACCGGACAGGGGCGGGACTAGCGGGGGGCCTTACGAGCAGTACTTC CASIPDRGGTSGGPYEQYF
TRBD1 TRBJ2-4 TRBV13 TGTGCCAGCAGCAAACAAGACAGGGCCCTATCTTCCAAAAACATTCAGTACTTC CASSKQDRALSSKNIQYF
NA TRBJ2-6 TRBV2 TGTGCCAGCAGTTCCCCCCTCGCTGGGGCCAACGTCCTGACTTTC CASSSPLAGANVLTF
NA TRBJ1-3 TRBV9 TGTGCCAGCAGCCCTCAGGTCGGCTTTACTGGAAACACCATATATTTT CASSPQVGFTGNTIYF
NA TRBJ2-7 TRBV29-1 TGCAGCGTTGAAAAAGGGGTCGGCTACGAGCAGTACTTC CSVEKGVGYEQYF
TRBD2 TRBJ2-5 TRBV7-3 TGTGCCAGCCGATTGGCGGGAGAAGAGACCCAGTACTTC CASRLAGEETQYF
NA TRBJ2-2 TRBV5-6 TGTGCCAGCAGCTTGGTTCTAGTCTCGGGGGACACCGGGGAGCTGTTTTTT CASSLVLVSGDTGELFF
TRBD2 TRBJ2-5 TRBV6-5 TGTGCCAGCAGTTTTACTAGCGGGAGTGAGGAGACCCAGTACTTC CASSFTSGSEETQYF
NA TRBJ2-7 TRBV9 TGTGCCAGCAGCGCGGGGACTCGGTCCCACGAGCAGTACTTC CASSAGTRSHEQYF
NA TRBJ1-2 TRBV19 TGTGCCAGTAGGACTACGGGGAACTATGGCTACACCTTC CASRTTGNYGYTF
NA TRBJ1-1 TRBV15 TGTGCCACCAGCAGAGATCCCCTTTCACAGGTTAACACTGAAGCTTTCTTT CATSRDPLSQVNTEAFF
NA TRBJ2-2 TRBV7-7 TGTGCCAGCAGCCCCCGTAGTCTCACCGGGGAGCTGTTTTTT CASSPRSLTGELFF
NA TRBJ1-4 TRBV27 TGTGCCAGCAGTTTCGGGGGGACTAATGAAAAACTGTTTTTT CASSFGGTNEKLFF
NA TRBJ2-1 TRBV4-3 TGCGCCAGCAGCCAGGCCCCTTCTTCTTACAATGAGCAGTTCTTC CASSQAPSSYNEQFF
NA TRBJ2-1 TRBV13 TGTGCCAGCAGCGGACTGACCTACAATGAGCAGTTCTTC CASSGLTYNEQFF